Shown below are 6 T cell receptor beta chains from a single sample sequenced in a study of T-cell reconstitution after alpha-beta-depleted transplantation in children. As it was prepared, the TCRbeta library received unique molecular identifiers. TCRdb processed the PCR reads anew with MiXCR; each CDR3 protein has one entry. The sample contains roughly 76,000 distinct CDR3 sequences, approximately 11% of which appear only once. The sequencing used PBMCs, collected before TCRalphabeta/CD19-depleted stem cell transplant. These TCRs come from a boy between 10 and 17 years old with acute myeloid leukemia, due to receive a stem cell transplant.

This clonotype was counted ten times or more. The chain joins TRBV27 to TRBJ1-1, with 7 bases lining up with TRBD1. This CDR3 has 15 amino acids. In germline, CDR1 is MNHEY, CDR2 SMNVEV (reference sequence). The J segment lost 0 bases and the V segment lost 5 bases, leaving 6 bases of the junction unmatched. The CDR3 nucleotides read TGTGCCAGCAGTCCCTCGACAGGGATGAACACTGAAGCTTTCTTT. This codes for CASSPSTGMNTEAFF.

This clonotype was counted many times. V is TRBV27 and J is TRBJ1-1; D may be TRBD1 (6 bases). The CDR3 runs to 14 residues. V lost 5 bases to trimming and J lost 2 bases, with 12 bases between them. Germline V gene sequence: CDR1 MNHEY, CDR2 SMNVEV (reference sequence). CDR3 in DNA: TGTGCCAGCAGTCGTGGACAGAGAAACACTGAAGCTTTCTTT. Amino acid sequence: CASSRGQRNTEAFF.

This clonotype was counted at least ten times. The genes are TRBV20-1 and TRBJ2-5, with D possibly matching TRBD1 (5 bases). The CDR3 sequence is 12 residues long. Germline CDR1 is DFQATT and CDR2 is SNEGSKA (reference sequence). V lost 0 bases to trimming and J lost 9 bases, with 11 bases between them. The CDR3 here is CSAREGPRAQYF. The CDR3 coding sequence is TGCAGTGCTAGAGAGGGCCCCAGGGCCCAGTACTTC.

This clonotype was detected ten times or more. The chain recombines TRBV6-5 with TRBJ2-2; 7 bases fit TRBD1. J lost 4 bases, V lost 7 bases, and 12 bases had no gene match. The CDR3 loop spans 16 amino acids. Germline V CDR1 and CDR2: MNHEY, SVGAGI. The CDR3 bases are TGTGCCAGCACCCCGAGGGGGCAAAGGGGCACCGGGGAGCTGTTTTTT. Protein: CASTPRGQRGTGELFF.

The rearrangement joins TRBV29-1 to TRBJ2-7; 11 bases are a match to TRBD1. With 4 bases clipped from V and 2 bases from J, the junction kept 4 bases outside the gene matches. The CDR3 is made up of 14 amino acids. CDR1 SQVTM and CDR2 ANQGSEA come from the germline V gene. CDR3 region: CSVVKDRGPYEQYF. In nucleotides, the CDR3 is TGCAGCGTTGTGAAGGACAGGGGGCCCTACGAGCAGTACTTC.

This clonotype came up many times. The gene calls are TRBV20-1 and TRBJ1-6; TRBD1 is a possible D gene (6 bases). Germline-derived CDR1 and CDR2 are DFQATT and SNEGSKA (reference sequence). Trimming pared 5 bases from V and 7 bases from J, leaving 15 bases between. The CDR3 has 14 residues. The CDR3 nucleotides read TGCAGTGCTGTCGGGACACGCCAGAATTCACCCCTCCACTTT. Protein sequence: CSAVGTRQNSPLHF.